This T cell receptor (beta chain) was identified in a study of vaccination effects on CD4 cells after COVID-19. Study context: It was two doses of either the BNT162b2 or mRNA-1273 vaccine that participants received. General study points: Only 1 of 255 vaccine-induced clones from healthy vaccinees cross-reacted with common cold coronaviruses. Clones arising from infection and from vaccination showed marked clonal contraction late after vaccination.

The repertoire was sequenced with immunoSEQ multiplex PCR; TCRdb's copy has only in-frame clones and lacks some. The data contain roughly 75,000 clones, roughly 72% of them singletons. The germline CDR1 and CDR2 sequences are MNHEY and SVGAGI. CDR3 length: 14 residues. V gave up 6 bases and J gave up 4 bases, with 14 bases separating them. With respect to this clone: Its antigen is not known.

ViraFEST expansion of antigen-specific CD4+ T cells with viral peptide pools preceded sequencing. Upon completion of around eleven days in culture, CD4+ T cells were isolated. Recipients of the vaccine had no prior SARS-CoV-2 infection and negative nucleocapsid antibodies. Some 2 million PBMC were seeded per well and grown in the presence of roughly 10 IU/ml IL-2 and around 11 ug/ml peptides. The source was CD4+ T cells from PBMCs cultured with HCoV-OC43 spike peptides, collected before COVID-19 vaccination. Subset here: HCoV-OC43 spike overlapping peptide pool stimulation. This chain links TRBV6-5 with TRBJ2-3; D possibly corresponds to TRBD1 (7 bases). This sequence originates from a human donor who received a COVID-19 vaccine. The CDR3 here is CASRSDREADTQYF. The CDR3 DNA follows: TGTGCCAGCAGATCCGACAGGGAGGCAGATACGCAGTATTTT.